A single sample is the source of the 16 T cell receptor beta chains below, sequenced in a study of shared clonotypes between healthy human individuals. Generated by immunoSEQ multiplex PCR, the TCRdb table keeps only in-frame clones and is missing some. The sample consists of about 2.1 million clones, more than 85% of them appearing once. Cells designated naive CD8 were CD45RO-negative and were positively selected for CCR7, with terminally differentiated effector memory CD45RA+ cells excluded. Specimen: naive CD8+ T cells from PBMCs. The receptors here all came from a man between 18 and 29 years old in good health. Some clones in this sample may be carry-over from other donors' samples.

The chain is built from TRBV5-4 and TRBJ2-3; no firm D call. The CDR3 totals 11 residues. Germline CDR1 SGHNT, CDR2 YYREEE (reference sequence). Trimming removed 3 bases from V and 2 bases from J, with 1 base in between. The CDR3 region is CASSYTDTQYF. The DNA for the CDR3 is TGTGCCAGCAGCTACACAGATACGCAGTATTTT.

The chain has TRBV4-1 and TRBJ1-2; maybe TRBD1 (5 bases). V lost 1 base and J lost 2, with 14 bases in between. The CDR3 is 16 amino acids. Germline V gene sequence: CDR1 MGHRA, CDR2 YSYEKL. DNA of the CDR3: TGCGCCAGCAGCCAAGCTTCGGGAGGGGTGAACTATGGCTACACCTTC. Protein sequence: CASSQASGGVNYGYTF.

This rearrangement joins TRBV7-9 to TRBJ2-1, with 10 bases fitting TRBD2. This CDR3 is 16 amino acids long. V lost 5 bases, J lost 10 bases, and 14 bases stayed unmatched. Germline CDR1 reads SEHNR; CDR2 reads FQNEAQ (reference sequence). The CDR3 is CASSRRTSGPIEEQFF. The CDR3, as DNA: TGTGCCAGCAGCCGGCGGACTAGCGGACCCATCGAAGAGCAGTTCTTC.

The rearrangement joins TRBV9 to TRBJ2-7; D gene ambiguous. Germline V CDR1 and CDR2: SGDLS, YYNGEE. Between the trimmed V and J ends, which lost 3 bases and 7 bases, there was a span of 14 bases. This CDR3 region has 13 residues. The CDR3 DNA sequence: TGTGCCAGCAGCGCCCCCCAATCAAAGGAGCAGTACTTC. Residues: CASSAPQSKEQYF.

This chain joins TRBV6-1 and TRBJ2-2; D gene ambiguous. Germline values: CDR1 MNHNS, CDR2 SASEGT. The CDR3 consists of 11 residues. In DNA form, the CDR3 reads TGTGTTCTGATGGACACCGGGGAGCTGTTTTTT. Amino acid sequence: CVLMDTGELFF.

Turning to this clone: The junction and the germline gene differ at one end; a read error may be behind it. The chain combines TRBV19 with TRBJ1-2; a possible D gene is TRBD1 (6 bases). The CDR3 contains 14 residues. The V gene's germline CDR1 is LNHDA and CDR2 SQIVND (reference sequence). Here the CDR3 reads CASSNRVEDYGYTF. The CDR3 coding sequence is TGTGCCAGTAGCAACAGGGTAGAAGACTACGGCTACACCTTC.

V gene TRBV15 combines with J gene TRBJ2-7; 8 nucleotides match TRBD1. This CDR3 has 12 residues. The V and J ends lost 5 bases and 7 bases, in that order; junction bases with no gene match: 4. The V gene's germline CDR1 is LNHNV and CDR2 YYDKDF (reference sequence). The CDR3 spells CATSGYRGEQYF. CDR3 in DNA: TGTGCCACCAGCGGATACAGGGGGGAGCAGTACTTC.

The CDR3 sequence: CASSQLEGIAFF. The CDR3 coding sequence is TGCGCCAGCAGCCAATTAGAGGGGATAGCTTTCTTT. This sequence joins TRBV4-1 and TRBJ1-1; D possibly corresponds to TRBD1 (5 bases). CDR1 is MGHRA and CDR2 is YSYEKL in the germline V gene. V was cut by 2 bases and J by 10 bases, with 11 bases left in between. The CDR3 runs 12 residues.

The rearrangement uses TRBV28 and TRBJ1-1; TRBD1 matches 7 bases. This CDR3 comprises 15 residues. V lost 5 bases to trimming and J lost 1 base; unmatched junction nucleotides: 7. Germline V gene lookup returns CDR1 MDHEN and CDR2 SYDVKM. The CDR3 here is CASSPTGFRNTEAFF. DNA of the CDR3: TGTGCCAGCAGTCCGACAGGGTTTCGGAACACTGAAGCTTTCTTT.

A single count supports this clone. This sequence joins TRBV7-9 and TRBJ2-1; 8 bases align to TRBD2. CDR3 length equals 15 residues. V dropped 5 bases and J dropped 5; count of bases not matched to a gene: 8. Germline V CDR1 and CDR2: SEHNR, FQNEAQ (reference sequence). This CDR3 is CASSPWGLGDNEQFF. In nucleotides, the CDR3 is TGTGCCAGCAGCCCGTGGGGACTAGGGGACAATGAGCAGTTCTTC.

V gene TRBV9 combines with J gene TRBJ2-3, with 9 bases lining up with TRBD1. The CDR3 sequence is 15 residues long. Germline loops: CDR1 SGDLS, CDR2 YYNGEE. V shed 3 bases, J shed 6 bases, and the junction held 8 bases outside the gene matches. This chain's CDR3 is CASSALTGGEDTQYF. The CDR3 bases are TGTGCCAGCAGCGCATTGACAGGGGGGGAGGATACGCAGTATTTT.

CDR3 coding DNA: TGCGCCAGCAGCCAAGGAGGCACTAGCGGGAGGCGGTGGGAAGAGACCCAGTACTTC. This encodes CASSQGGTSGRRWEETQYF. V usage is TRBV4-3 and J usage is TRBJ2-5; 12 bases are shared with TRBD2. There are 19 residues in the CDR3. Trimming removed 1 base from V and 3 bases from J; junction bases left unmatched: 12. Germline CDR1 LGHNA, CDR2 YSLEER.

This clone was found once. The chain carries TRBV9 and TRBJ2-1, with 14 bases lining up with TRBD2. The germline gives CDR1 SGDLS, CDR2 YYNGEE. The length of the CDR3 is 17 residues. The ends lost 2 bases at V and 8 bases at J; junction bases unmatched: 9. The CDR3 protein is CASSVSGTSGSRDEQFF. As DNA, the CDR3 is TGTGCCAGCAGCGTTTCCGGGACTAGCGGGAGCCGCGATGAGCAGTTCTTC. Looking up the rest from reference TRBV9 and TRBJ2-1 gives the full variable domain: DSGVTQTPKHLITATGQRVTLRCSPRSGDLSVYWYQQSLDQGLQFLIQYYNGEERAKGNILERFSAQQFPDLHSELNLSSLELGDSALYFCASSVSGTSGSRDEQFFGPGTRLTVL.

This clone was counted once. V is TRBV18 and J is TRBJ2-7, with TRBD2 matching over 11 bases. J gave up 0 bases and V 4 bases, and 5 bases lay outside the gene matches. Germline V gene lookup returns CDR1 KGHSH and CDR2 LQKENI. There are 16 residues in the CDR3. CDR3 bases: TGTGCCAGCTCACGCGAAACTAGCGGGAGCTCCTACGAGCAGTACTTC. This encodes CASSRETSGSSYEQYF.

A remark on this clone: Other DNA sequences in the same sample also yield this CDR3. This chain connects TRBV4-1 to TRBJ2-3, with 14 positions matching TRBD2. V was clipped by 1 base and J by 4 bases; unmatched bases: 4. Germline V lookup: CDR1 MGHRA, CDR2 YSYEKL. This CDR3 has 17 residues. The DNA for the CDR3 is TGCGCCAGCAGCCAAGTGGGACTAGCGGGGGCGGCAGATACGCAGTATTTT. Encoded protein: CASSQVGLAGAADTQYF.

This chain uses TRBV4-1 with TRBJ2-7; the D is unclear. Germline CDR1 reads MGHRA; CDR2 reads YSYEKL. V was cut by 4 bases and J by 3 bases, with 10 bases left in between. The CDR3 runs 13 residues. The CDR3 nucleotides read TGCGCCAGCAGCCCGGTGGGCCACTACGAGCAGTACTTC. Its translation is CASSPVGHYEQYF.